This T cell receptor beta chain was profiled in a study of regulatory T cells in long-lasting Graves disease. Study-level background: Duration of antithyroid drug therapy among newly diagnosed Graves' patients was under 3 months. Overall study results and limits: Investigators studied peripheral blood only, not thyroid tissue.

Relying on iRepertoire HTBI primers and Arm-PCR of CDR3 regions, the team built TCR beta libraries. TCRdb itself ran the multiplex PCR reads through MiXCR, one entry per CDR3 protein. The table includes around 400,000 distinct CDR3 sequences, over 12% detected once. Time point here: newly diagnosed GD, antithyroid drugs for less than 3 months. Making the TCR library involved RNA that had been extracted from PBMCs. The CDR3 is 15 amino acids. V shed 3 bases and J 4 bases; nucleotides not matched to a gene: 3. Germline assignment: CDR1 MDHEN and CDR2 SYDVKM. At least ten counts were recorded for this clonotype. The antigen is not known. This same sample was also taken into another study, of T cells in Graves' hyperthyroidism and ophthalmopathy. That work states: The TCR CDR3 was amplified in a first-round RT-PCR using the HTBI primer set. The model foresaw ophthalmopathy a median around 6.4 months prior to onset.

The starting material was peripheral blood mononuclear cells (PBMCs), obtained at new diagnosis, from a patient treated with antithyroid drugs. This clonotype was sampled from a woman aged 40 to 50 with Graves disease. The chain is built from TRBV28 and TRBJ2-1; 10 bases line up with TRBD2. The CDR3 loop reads CASSLTSGLYNEQFF. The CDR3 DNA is TGTGCCAGCAGTTTGACTAGCGGGCTGTACAATGAGCAGTTCTTC.